The next 5 T cell receptor beta chains were all read from a single sample in a study of spatial heterogeneity in lung cancer. One entry per CDR3 protein, called by TCRdb with MiXCR from the 5' RACE reads. This table has around 41,000 distinct CDR3 sequences, more than 20% appearing once. Time point reported: blood at routine non-recurrence follow-up after resection. Sequenced material: PBMCs, taken at follow-up. The source is a female donor with early-stage non-small cell lung cancer.

Only a few counts were recorded for this clonotype. This sequence joins TRBV7-9 and TRBJ1-2; D gene uncertain. The CDR3 is 17 amino acids. Trimming shortened V by 3 bases and J by 2 bases, and 19 bases separated the two germline ends. Germline assignment: CDR1 SEHNR and CDR2 FQNEAQ (reference sequence). This CDR3 is CASSFSVVDVLNYGYTF. The DNA for the CDR3 is TGTGCCAGCAGCTTTTCAGTGGTCGACGTCTTAAACTATGGCTACACCTTC.

This clonotype came up many times. The V call is TRBV5-5, the J call TRBJ2-3, with D unclear. The CDR3 has 15 amino acids. Germline V gene sequence: CDR1 SGHKS, CDR2 YYEKEE (reference sequence). The V gene lost 0 bases and the J gene lost 0 bases, with 8 bases spanning the gap. In DNA form, the CDR3 reads TGTGCCAGCAGCTTGGACAGTGTGAGCACAGATACGCAGTATTTT. It specifies CASSLDSVSTDTQYF.

This clonotype was recorded a few times. The chain links TRBV6-5 to TRBJ1-5; D remains unclear. The CDR3 loop spans 14 amino acids. The germline CDR1 and CDR2 sequences are MNHEY and SVGAGI. Trimming took 0 bases from V and 7 from J, leaving 10 bases between them. CDR3 amino acids: CASSYSTHGQPQHF. In nucleotides, the CDR3 is TGTGCCAGCAGTTACTCGACCCACGGCCAGCCCCAGCATTTT.

This clonotype has a handful of counts. This sequence joins TRBV6-1 and TRBJ2-7; a weak D match, TRBD1 (6 bases). This CDR3 comprises 16 residues. V lost 2 bases and J lost 3, with 17 bases in between. CDR1 and CDR2 (germline): MNHNS, SASEGT. Written as DNA, the CDR3 is TGTGCCAGCAGTGAAAGGGGAGACAGGTCCCTCTACGAGCAGTACGTC. Translation gives CASSERGDRSLYEQYV.

Regarding this clonotype: Mismatch with germline at one junction end may stem from a read error. The chain uses TRBV29-1 and TRBJ2-5, with D tentatively TRBD2 (5 bases). From germline, CDR1 is SQVTM and CDR2 ANQGSEA. The CDR3 runs 13 residues. The CDR3 DNA reads TGTAGCGTTGAAGACGTCCACCCGGAGACCCAGTACTTC. Translation gives CSVEDVHPETQYF.